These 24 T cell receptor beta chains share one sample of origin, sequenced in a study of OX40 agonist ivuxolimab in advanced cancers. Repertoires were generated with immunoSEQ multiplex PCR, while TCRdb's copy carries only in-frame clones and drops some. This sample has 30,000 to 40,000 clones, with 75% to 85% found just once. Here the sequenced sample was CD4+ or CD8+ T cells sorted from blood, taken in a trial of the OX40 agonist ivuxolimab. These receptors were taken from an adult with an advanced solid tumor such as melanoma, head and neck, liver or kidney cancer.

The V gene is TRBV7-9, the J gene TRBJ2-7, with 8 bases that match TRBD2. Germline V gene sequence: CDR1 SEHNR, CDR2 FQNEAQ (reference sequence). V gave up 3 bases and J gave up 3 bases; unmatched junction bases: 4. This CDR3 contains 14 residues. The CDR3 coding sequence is TGTGCCAGCAGCTTCGGCGGGGGGTTCTACGAGCAGTACTTC. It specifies CASSFGGGFYEQYF.

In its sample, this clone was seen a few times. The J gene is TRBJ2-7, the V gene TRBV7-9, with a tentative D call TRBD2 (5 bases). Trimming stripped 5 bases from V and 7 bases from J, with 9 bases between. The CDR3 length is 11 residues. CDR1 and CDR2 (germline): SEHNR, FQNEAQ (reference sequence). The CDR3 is CASSPDFEQYF. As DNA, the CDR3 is TGTGCCAGCAGCCCGGACTTTGAGCAGTACTTC.

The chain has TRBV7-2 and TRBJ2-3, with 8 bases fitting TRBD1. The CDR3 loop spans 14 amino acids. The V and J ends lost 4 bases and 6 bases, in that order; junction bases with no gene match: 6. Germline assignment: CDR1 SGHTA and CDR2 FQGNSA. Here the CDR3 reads CASSSRTGWDTQYF. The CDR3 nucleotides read TGTGCCAGCAGCTCCCGGACAGGGTGGGATACGCAGTATTTT.

The CDR3 bases are TGTGCCACCGGAAGGTGGGTTCTTGGCGAGCAGTACTTC. It yields the protein CATGRWVLGEQYF. This chain uses TRBV15 with TRBJ2-7; unclear D gene. CDR1 is LNHNV, CDR2 YYDKDF, per germline (reference sequence). The CDR3 extends over 13 amino acids. Trimming shortened V by 8 bases and J by 6 bases, and 17 bases separated the two germline ends.

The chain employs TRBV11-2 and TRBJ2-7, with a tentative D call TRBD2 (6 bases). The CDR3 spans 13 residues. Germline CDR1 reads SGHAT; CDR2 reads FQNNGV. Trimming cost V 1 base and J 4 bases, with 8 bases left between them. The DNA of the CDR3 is TGTGCCAGCAGCTTAGCTAGCGTGTACGAGCAGTACTTC. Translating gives CASSLASVYEQYF.

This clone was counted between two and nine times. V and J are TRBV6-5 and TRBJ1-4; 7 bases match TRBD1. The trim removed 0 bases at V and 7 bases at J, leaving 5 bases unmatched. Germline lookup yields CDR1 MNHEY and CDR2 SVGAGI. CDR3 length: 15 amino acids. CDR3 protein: CASSYSRGGGEKLFF. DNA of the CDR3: TGTGCCAGCAGTTACTCGCGAGGGGGCGGTGAAAAACTGTTTTTT.

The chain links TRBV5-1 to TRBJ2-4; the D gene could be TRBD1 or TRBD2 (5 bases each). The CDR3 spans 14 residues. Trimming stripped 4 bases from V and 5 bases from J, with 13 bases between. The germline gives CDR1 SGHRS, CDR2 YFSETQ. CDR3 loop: CASSPLTGQNIQYF. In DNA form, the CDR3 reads TGCGCCAGCAGCCCTCTAACGGGGCAAAACATTCAGTACTTC.

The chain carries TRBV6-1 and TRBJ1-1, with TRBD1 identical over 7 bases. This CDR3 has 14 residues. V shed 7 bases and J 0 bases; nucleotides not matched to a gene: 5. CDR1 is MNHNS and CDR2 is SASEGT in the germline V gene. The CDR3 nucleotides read TGTGCCAGCACTGAGGGGGCGATGAACACTGAAGCTTTCTTT. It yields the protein CASTEGAMNTEAFF.

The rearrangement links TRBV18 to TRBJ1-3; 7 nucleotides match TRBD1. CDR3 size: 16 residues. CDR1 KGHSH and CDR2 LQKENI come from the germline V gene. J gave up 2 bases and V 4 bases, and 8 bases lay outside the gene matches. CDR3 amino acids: CASSLRQGRTGNTIYF. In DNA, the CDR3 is TGTGCCAGCTCACTCAGACAGGGAAGGACTGGAAACACCATATATTTT.

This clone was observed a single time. This CDR3 is CASSLRGQGAFYEQFF. DNA of the CDR3: TGTGCCAGCAGTTTAAGGGGACAGGGGGCTTTCTATGAGCAGTTCTTC. The chain links TRBV28 to TRBJ2-1; TRBD1 matches 12 bases. The CDR3 totals 16 residues. Germline trimming cut 2 bases from V and 8 bases from J; bases unmatched to any gene: 7. The germline V gene has CDR1 MDHEN and CDR2 SYDVKM.

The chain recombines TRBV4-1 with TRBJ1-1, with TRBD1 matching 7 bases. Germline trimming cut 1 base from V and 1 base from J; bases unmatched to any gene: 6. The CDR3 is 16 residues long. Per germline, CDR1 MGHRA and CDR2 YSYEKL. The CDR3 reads CASSQVAGQTNTEAFF. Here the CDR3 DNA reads TGCGCCAGCAGCCAAGTGGCGGGACAGACGAACACTGAAGCTTTCTTT.

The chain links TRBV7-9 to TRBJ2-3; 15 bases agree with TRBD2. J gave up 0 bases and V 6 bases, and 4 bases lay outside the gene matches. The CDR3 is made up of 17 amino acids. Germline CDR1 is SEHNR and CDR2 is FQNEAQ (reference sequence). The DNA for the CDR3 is TGTGCCAGCAGGGTAGGGACTAGCGGGGGGAGCACAGATACGCAGTATTTT. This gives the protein CASRVGTSGGSTDTQYF.

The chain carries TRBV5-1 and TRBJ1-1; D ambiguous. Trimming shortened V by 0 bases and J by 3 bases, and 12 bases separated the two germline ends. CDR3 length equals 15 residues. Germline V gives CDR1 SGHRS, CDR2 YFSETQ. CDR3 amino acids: CASSLGGSRDTEAFF. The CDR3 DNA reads TGCGCCAGCAGCTTGGGAGGTTCACGGGACACTGAAGCTTTCTTT.

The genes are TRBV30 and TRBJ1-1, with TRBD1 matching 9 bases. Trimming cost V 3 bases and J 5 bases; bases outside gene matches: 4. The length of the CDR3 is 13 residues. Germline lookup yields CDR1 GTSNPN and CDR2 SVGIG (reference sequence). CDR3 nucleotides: TGTGCCTGGAGCAGACAGGGGGTAACTGAAGCTTTCTTT. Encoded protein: CAWSRQGVTEAFF.

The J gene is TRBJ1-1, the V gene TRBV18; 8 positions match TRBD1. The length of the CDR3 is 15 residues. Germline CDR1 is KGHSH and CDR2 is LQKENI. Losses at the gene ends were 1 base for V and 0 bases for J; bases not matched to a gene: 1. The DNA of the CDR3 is TGTGCCAGCTCACCACGACAGGGGATGAACACTGAAGCTTTCTTT. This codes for CASSPRQGMNTEAFF.

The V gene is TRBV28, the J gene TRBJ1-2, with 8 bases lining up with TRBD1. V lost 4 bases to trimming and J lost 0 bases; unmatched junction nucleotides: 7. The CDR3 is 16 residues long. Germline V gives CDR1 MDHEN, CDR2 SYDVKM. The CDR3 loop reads CASSSGGPDSNYGYTF. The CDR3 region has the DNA TGTGCCAGCAGTTCAGGGGGCCCTGATTCTAACTATGGCTACACCTTC.

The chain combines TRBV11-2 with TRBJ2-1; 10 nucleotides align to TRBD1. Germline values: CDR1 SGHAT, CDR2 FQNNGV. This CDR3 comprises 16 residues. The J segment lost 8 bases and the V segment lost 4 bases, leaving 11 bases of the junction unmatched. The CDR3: CASSYTAGTGVDEQFF. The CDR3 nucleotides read TGTGCCAGCAGCTACACCGCCGGGACAGGGGTGGATGAGCAGTTCTTC.

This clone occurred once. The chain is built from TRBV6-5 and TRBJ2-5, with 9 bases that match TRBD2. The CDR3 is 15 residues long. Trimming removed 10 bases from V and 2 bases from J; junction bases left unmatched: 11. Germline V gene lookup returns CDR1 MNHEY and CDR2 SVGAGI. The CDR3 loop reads CATKGAGGSQETQYF. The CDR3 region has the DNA TGTGCCACTAAAGGGGCGGGAGGGAGTCAAGAGACCCAGTACTTC.

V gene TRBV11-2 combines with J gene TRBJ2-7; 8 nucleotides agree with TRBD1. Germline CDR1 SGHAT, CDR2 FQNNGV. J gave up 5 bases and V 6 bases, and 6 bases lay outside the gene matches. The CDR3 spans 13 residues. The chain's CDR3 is CASRGQGAHEQYF. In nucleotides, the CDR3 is TGTGCCAGCAGAGGGCAGGGGGCCCACGAGCAGTACTTC.

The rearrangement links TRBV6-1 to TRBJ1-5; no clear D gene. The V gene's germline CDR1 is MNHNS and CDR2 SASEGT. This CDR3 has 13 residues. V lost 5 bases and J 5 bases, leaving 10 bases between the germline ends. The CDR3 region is CASSMDYHQPQHF. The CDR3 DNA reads TGTGCCAGCAGTATGGATTACCATCAGCCCCAGCATTTT.

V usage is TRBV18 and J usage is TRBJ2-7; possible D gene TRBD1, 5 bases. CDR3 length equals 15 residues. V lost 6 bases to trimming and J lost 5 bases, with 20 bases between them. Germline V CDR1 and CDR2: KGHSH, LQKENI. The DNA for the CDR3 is TGTGCCAGCTCGCCTCAGTTGACAGAATCCCACGAGCAGTACTTC. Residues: CASSPQLTESHEQYF. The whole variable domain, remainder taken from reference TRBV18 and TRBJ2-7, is NAGVMQNPRHLVRRRGQEARLRCSPMKGHSHVYWYRQLPEEGLKFMVYLQKENIIDESGMPKERFSAEFPKEGPSILRIQQVVRGDSAAYFCASSPQLTESHEQYFGPGTRLTVT.

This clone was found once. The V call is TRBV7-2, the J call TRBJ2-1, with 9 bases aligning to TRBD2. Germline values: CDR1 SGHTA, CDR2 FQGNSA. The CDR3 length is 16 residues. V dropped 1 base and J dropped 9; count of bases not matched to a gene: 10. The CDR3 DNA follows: TGTGCCAGCAGCTTAGGAGCGGGGGGATTACAGGGTGAGCAGTTCTTC. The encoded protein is CASSLGAGGLQGEQFF.

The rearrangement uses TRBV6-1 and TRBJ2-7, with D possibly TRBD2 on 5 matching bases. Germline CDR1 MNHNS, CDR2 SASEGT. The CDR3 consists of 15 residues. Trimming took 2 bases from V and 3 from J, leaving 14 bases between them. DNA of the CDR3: TGTGCCAGCAGTGAAAGGTCTTACGGACTCTACGAGCAGTACTTC. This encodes CASSERSYGLYEQYF.

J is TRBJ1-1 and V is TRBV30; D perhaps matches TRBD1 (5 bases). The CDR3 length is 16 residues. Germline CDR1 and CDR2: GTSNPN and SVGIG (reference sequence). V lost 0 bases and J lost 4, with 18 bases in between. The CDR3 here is CAWSVRGRVSITEAFF. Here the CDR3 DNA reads TGTGCCTGGAGTGTACGAGGCAGGGTCAGTATCACTGAAGCTTTCTTT.